This TCR beta chain was profiled in a study of T cell repertoires in cytomegalovirus infection. This clonotype was detected a few times. Its antigen is undetermined. TCRdb itself ran the reads through MiXCR, one entry per CDR3 protein. This table holds about 260,000 distinct CDR3 sequences, approximately 8.3% found once. Study-level results: Adding up the frequency of public TCR beta families identified people who carried CMV plus the relevant HLA.

V was trimmed by 3 bases and J by 2 bases, leaving 7 bases between them. The CDR3 is 12 amino acids. The germline V gene has CDR1 SQVTM and CDR2 ANQGSEA. Sequences were obtained from PBMCs. The chain uses TRBV29-1 and TRBJ2-5; no clear D. The receptor's source is a human donor in good health (CMV status not recorded). Some clones in this sample may be carry-over from other donors' samples. CDR3 amino acids: CSVDIFQETQYF. The CDR3 DNA sequence: TGCAGCGTTGATATTTTTCAAGAGACCCAGTACTTC.